A selection of T cell receptor beta chains follows, all from one sample in a study of shared clonotypes between healthy human individuals. The method was immunoSEQ multiplex PCR; TCRdb's version includes in-frame clones alone and lacks a portion of them. This sample has 2,500,000 or so clones, with around 90% found just once. Sequenced sample: naive CD4+ T cells sorted from blood. The receptors were sampled from a young man in good health. CDR3s include the opening cysteine and the closing phenylalanine or tryptophan. A D gene is named only where the DNA matches it firmly.

TRBJ2-7 | TRBV18 | TRBD2 | CASSRASGFSYEQYF
TRBJ2-7 | TRBV5-1 | TRBD1 | CASSLEGGVLRYEQYF
TRBJ1-4 | TRBV2 | NA | CASSAGISNEKLFF
TRBJ1-3 | TRBV5-1 | NA | CASVSVRGSGNTIYF
TRBJ2-1 | TRBV7-8 | TRBD1 | CASSSQGGQAWNEQFF
TRBJ1-1 | TRBV2 | NA | CASSGDWTTEAFF
TRBJ1-1 | TRBV5-1 | TRBD1 | CASSLRGQENTEAFF
TRBJ1-1 | TRBV5-4 | NA | CASSFNGKSYHEAFF
TRBJ1-3 | TRBV7-2 | NA | CASSLAVAASGNTIYF
TRBJ2-7 | TRBV7-6 | TRBD2 | CASSLKGKDVAGGTYEQYF
TRBJ1-6 | TRBV2 | NA | CASSESRGSPLHF
TRBJ2-3 | TRBV6-4 | NA | CASSDSIHRGDTQYF
TRBJ1-1 | TRBV7-9 | NA | CASSLGTGGHTEAFF
TRBJ1-1 | TRBV15 | NA | CATSRDRVEAEAFF
TRBJ2-5 | TRBV7-2 | TRBD1 | CASSRPDREETQYF
TRBJ2-3 | TRBV6-4 | NA | CASKLSGTSTDTQYF
TRBJ1-2 | TRBV27 | TRBD1 | CASRQGQNYGYTF
TRBJ1-1 | TRBV5-1 | NA | CASSQGHAEDTEAFF